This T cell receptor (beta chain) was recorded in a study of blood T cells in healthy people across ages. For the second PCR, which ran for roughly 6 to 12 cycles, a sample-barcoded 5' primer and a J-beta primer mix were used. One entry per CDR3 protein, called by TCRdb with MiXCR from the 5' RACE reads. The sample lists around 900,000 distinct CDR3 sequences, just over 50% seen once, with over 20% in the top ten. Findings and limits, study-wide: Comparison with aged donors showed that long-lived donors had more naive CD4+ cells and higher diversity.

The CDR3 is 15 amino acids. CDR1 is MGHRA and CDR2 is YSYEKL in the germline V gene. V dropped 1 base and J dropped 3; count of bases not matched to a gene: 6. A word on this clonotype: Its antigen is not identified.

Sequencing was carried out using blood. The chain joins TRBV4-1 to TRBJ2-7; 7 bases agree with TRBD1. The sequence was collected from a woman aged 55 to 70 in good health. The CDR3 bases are TGCGCCAGCAGCCAAGGACAGGGCGTGCGCTACGAGCAGTACTTC. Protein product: CASSQGQGVRYEQYF.